Below are 12 T cell receptor beta chains sequenced from a single sample in a study of human T cells and chemical hapten exposure (dated by TCRdb to about 2021). What this sample's time point label stands for: patch test 3, about 24 weeks after DPC sensitization. According to the study, the label for this sample's treatment or condition signals: therapeutic diphenylcyclopropenone sensitization with weekly scalp DPC. The library was obtained by RACE. Data came from a NextSeq 500. TCRdb applied fastp at Q25 and MiXCR to the public reads, then kept only in-frame beta chains. For every CDR3 protein sequence, its rows merge into one entry that carries the most common genes and DNA. Within this sample are about 160,000 distinct CDR3 sequences, with around 30% of them counted one time only. Together, the top ten hold approximately 2.1% of the sample. Source: whole blood, taken in connection with sensitization to the hapten diphenylcyclopropenone (DPC). These receptors were taken from a young woman with alopecia areata. Some clones in this sample may be carry-over from other donors' samples.

The chain has TRBV20-1 and TRBJ2-3; D is ambiguous. The CDR3 consists of 15 residues. Germline assignment: CDR1 DFQATT and CDR2 SNEGSKA (reference sequence). Trimming took off 7 bases at V and 2 bases at J, with 19 bases between the two ends. The CDR3 protein is CSGEPLAITTDTQYF. In nucleotides, the CDR3 is TGCAGTGGGGAACCGTTAGCCATCACCACAGATACGCAGTATTTT.

The chain links TRBV9 to TRBJ2-6; D may be TRBD2 (6 bases). Germline V gene sequence: CDR1 SGDLS, CDR2 YYNGEE. With 4 bases removed from V and 4 bases from J, the gap between germline ends came to 24 bases. The CDR3 has 19 amino acids. The CDR3 protein is CASSLMAGAPGEGANVLTF. The CDR3, as DNA: TGTGCCAGCAGCCTCATGGCAGGCGCGCCGGGGGAGGGGGCCAACGTCCTGACTTTC.

The chain employs TRBV7-8 and TRBJ1-2; 7 bases line up with TRBD1. V lost 5 bases and J lost 2; bases outside the gene matches: 11. The CDR3 totals 16 residues. Germline V gives CDR1 SGHVS, CDR2 FQNEAQ. This chain's CDR3 is CASSTRGGQRNYGYTF. The CDR3 DNA is TGTGCCAGCAGCACTAGAGGGGGACAGCGGAACTATGGCTACACCTTC.

This chain connects TRBV4-1 to TRBJ2-7; 9 bases fit TRBD2. The CDR3 runs 15 residues. V lost 4 bases, J lost 2 bases, and 6 bases stayed unmatched. Germline V gene sequence: CDR1 MGHRA, CDR2 YSYEKL. The CDR3, as DNA: TGCGCCAGCAGCCCTCTAGCGGGGCCGACCTACGAGCAGTACTTC. Amino acids: CASSPLAGPTYEQYF.

CDR3 sequence (DNA): TGTGCCAGCAGCGGTATCAGTACCGCTAATGAAAAACTGTTTTTT. Protein product: CASSGISTANEKLFF. The rearrangement joins TRBV9 to TRBJ1-4; no clear D. The CDR3 spans 15 residues. Looked up from germline, CDR1 is SGDLS and CDR2 is YYNGEE. V was clipped by 3 bases and J by 3 bases, with 12 bases between them.

This clonotype was observed a few times. The chain joins TRBV11-1 to TRBJ2-3, with D uncertain. The V gene lost 6 bases and the J gene lost 1 base, with 14 bases spanning the gap. The CDR3 totals 15 residues. Germline lookup yields CDR1 SGHAT and CDR2 FQDESV (reference sequence). The CDR3 loop is CASRNGGEGTDTQYF. The CDR3 bases are TGTGCCAGCAGAAATGGCGGTGAGGGCACAGATACGCAGTATTTT.

This clonotype was counted between two and nine times. The chain recombines TRBV4-3 with TRBJ2-7; D not certain. The CDR3 is made up of 17 amino acids. V shed 0 bases and J shed 0 bases, with 15 bases lying between them. Germline CDR1 is LGHNA and CDR2 is YSLEER. CDR3 nucleotides: TGCGCCAGCAGCCAAGAGGTCCGAAGCATCTACTCCTACGAGCAGTACTTC. This encodes CASSQEVRSIYSYEQYF.

The V and J genes are TRBV20-1 and TRBJ2-3; D unclear. V dropped 2 bases and J dropped 1 base, with 4 bases sitting between them. There are 12 residues in the CDR3. The V gene's germline CDR1 is DFQATT and CDR2 SNEGSKA (reference sequence). The CDR3 DNA sequence: TGCAGTGCTAGACCAGGCACAGATACGCAGTATTTT. This gives the protein CSARPGTDTQYF.

V gene TRBV4-3 combines with J gene TRBJ2-4; TRBD2 is a possible D gene (7 bases). V shed 0 bases and J shed 0 bases, with 18 bases lying between them. This CDR3 has 19 residues. Germline V CDR1 and CDR2: LGHNA, YSLEER. CDR3 loop: CASSQEARGGNLAKNIQYF. The CDR3 coding sequence is TGCGCCAGCAGCCAAGAGGCGAGGGGGGGCAACCTAGCCAAAAACATTCAGTACTTC.

The chain is built from TRBV20-1 and TRBJ2-2; tentative D call: TRBD2 (6 bases). The V gene's germline CDR1 is DFQATT and CDR2 SNEGSKA (reference sequence). The V and J ends lost 3 bases and 1 base respectively, with 12 bases between them. The CDR3 consists of 15 residues. The CDR3 bases are TGCAGTGCTAGTGGAGGGACTTTGAACACCGGGGAGCTGTTTTTT. Translating gives CSASGGTLNTGELFF.

The chain is built from TRBV20-1 and TRBJ1-2, with a tentative D call TRBD1 (6 bases). Germline V gene data show CDR1 as DFQATT and CDR2 as SNEGSKA (reference sequence). This CDR3 comprises 13 residues. V dropped 5 bases and J dropped 3 bases, with 13 bases sitting between them. CDR3 sequence (DNA): TGCAGTGCTCGTGGGGGGGGCGACTATGGCTACACCTTC. It specifies CSARGGGDYGYTF.

This chain joins TRBV12-3 or TRBV12-4 and TRBJ2-7; 7 bases agree with TRBD1. V trimming: 5 bases; J trimming: 5 bases; junction bases outside the gene matches: 12. The CDR3 contains 15 residues. The CDR3 coding sequence is TGTGCCAGCAGTACCCCAACAGGGGAAGTCGACGAGCAGTACTTC. It translates to CASSTPTGEVDEQYF.